These 21 T cell receptor beta chains originate from one sample sequenced in a study of T cell repertoires in cytomegalovirus infection. Their recognized antigens are unknown. TCRdb used MiXCR to reprocess the reads, holding one entry per CDR3 protein. Altogether roughly 45,000 distinct CDR3 sequences are present, roughly 22% being singletons, with the ten largest covering less than 20%. Source material: PBMCs, sequenced either directly or after in vitro stimulation (not recorded which). These receptors were taken from a human donor in good health (CMV status not recorded). Some clones in this sample may be carry-over from other donors' samples.

This clonotype was seen many times. The chain carries TRBV7-9 and TRBJ2-1, with no clear D. The CDR3 totals 11 residues. Per the germline V gene, CDR1 is SEHNR and CDR2 is FQNEAQ (reference sequence). Trimming left V 8 bases short and J 7 bases short, with 9 bases between. The CDR3 loop reads CASGRSNEQFF. The CDR3 DNA reads TGTGCCAGCGGTAGGAGTAATGAGCAGTTCTTC.

The chain employs TRBV9 and TRBJ2-1, with 7 bases that match TRBD2. Per the germline V gene, CDR1 is SGDLS and CDR2 is YYNGEE. The CDR3 spans 15 residues. The junction had 7 bases not matched to a gene; V was cut back by 0 bases and J by 7 bases. The DNA of the CDR3 is TGTGCCAGCAGCGTAGGACCCGGGAGGCAGAATGAGCAGTTCTTC. Translated, it gives CASSVGPGRQNEQFF. The whole variable domain, filled in from reference TRBV9 and TRBJ2-1, reads DSGVTQTPKHLITATGQRVTLRCSPRSGDLSVYWYQQSLDQGLQFLIQYYNGEERAKGNILERFSAQQFPDLHSELNLSSLELGDSALYFCASSVGPGRQNEQFFGPGTRLTVL.

At least ten counts were recorded for this clonotype. The rearrangement links TRBV7-2 to TRBJ2-5; D might be TRBD2 (6 bases). The CDR3 is 16 amino acids. Trimming pared 5 bases from V and 5 bases from J, leaving 21 bases between. CDR1 SGHTA and CDR2 FQGNSA come from the germline V gene. The CDR3 loop reads CASSPRGSQSWETQYF. CDR3 DNA: TGTGCCAGCAGCCCGCGGGGCAGCCAGTCATGGGAGACCCAGTACTTC.

CDR3 region: CAIPSGTGTGANVLTF. For the CDR3, the DNA is TGTGCCATTCCCTCGGGGACAGGGACTGGGGCCAACGTCCTGACTTTC. The V call is TRBV28, the J call TRBJ2-6, with 9 nucleotides matching TRBD1. CDR3 length: 16 amino acids. V lost 10 bases and J lost 2; bases outside the gene matches: 9. CDR1 MDHEN and CDR2 SYDVKM come from the germline V gene. The whole variable domain, remainder taken from reference TRBV28 and TRBJ2-6, is DVKVTQSSRYLVKRTGEKVFLECVQDMDHENMFWYRQDPGLGLRLIYFSYDVKMKEKGDIPEGYSVSREKKERFSLILESASTNQTSMYLCAIPSGTGTGANVLTFGAGSRLTVL.

This clonotype was observed at least ten times. The rearrangement uses TRBV7-2 and TRBJ2-7; 7 bases align to TRBD2. CDR3 length: 15 amino acids. Trimming cost V 1 base and J 3 bases; bases outside gene matches: 6. CDR1 and CDR2 (germline): SGHTA, FQGNSA. The CDR3 region has the DNA TGTGCCAGCAGCTTAGAGGGGACTACTCACTACGAGCAGTACTTC. Its translation: CASSLEGTTHYEQYF.

This clonotype was seen many times. V gene TRBV7-9 combines with J gene TRBJ1-1, with TRBD1 as a possible D gene (5 bases). Trimming left V 5 bases short and J 5 bases short, with 12 bases between. The CDR3 is made up of 13 amino acids. Germline CDR1 is SEHNR and CDR2 is FQNEAQ (reference sequence). Written as DNA, the CDR3 is TGTGCCAGCAGCCCGAGCGGGGGGACTGAAGCTTTCTTT. It codes for CASSPSGGTEAFF.

This clonotype was observed a handful of times. The CDR3 sequence: CATSRTGINEKLFF. The CDR3 nucleotides read TGTGCCACCAGCAGGACAGGCATTAATGAAAAACTGTTTTTT. V and J are TRBV15 and TRBJ1-4; possible D gene TRBD1, 6 bases. The CDR3 spans 14 residues. V shed 3 bases and J shed 4 bases, with 9 bases lying between them. Germline CDR1 reads LNHNV; CDR2 reads YYDKDF (reference sequence). The whole variable domain, remainder taken from reference TRBV15 and TRBJ1-4, is DAMVIQNPRYQVTQFGKPVTLSCSQTLNHNVMYWYQQKSSQAPKLLFHYYDKDFNNEADTPDNFQSRRPNTSFCFLDIRSPGLGDTAMYLCATSRTGINEKLFFGSGTQLSVL.

CDR3 sequence: CASTAPGGYEQYF. The CDR3, as DNA: TGTGCCAGCACCGCACCCGGGGGCTACGAGCAGTACTTC. The chain recombines TRBV28 with TRBJ2-7; maybe TRBD2 (6 bases). V dropped 7 bases and J dropped 3 bases, with 13 bases sitting between them. Germline V gene data show CDR1 as MDHEN and CDR2 as SYDVKM. The CDR3 loop spans 13 amino acids.

The sample holds many counts of this clonotype. J is TRBJ2-1 and V is TRBV7-2; 9 nucleotides line up with TRBD2. There are 16 residues in the CDR3. Germline V CDR1 and CDR2: SGHTA, FQGNSA. The J segment lost 2 bases and the V segment lost 5 bases, leaving 7 bases of the junction unmatched. The DNA for the CDR3 is TGTGCCAGCAGCAAATGGACTAGCGCAACCTACAATGAGCAGTTCTTC. Protein product: CASSKWTSATYNEQFF.

There are many counts of this clonotype. The rearrangement links TRBV10-3 to TRBJ1-2; D is ambiguous. V gave up 0 bases and J gave up 7 bases, with 9 bases separating them. In germline, CDR1 is ENHRY, CDR2 SYGVKD. The CDR3 length is 13 residues. CDR3 sequence (DNA): TGTGCCATCAGTGAGTCTCTGAGCGGTGGCTACACCTTC. As protein: CAISESLSGGYTF.

This clonotype was seen repeatedly, ten times or more. This chain connects TRBV20-1 to TRBJ2-3; D is uncertain. Looked up from germline, CDR1 is DFQATT and CDR2 is SNEGSKA (reference sequence). Deletions cut 6 bases from V and 5 bases from J, with 3 bases between. CDR3 length: 9 residues. As DNA, the CDR3 is TGCAGTGCCCAAGATACGCAGTATTTT. Translation gives CSAQDTQYF.

This clonotype was seen only a few times. The rearrangement links TRBV19 to TRBJ2-3, with a tentative D call TRBD2 (7 bases). Germline lookup yields CDR1 LNHDA and CDR2 SQIVND (reference sequence). The CDR3 runs to 15 residues. The ends were cut back, 3 bases at V and 1 base at J, with 11 bases in the middle. The CDR3 here is CASSIWGGGTDTQYF. In DNA, the CDR3 is TGTGCCAGTAGTATCTGGGGGGGCGGCACAGATACGCAGTATTTT.

The gene calls are TRBV7-9 and TRBJ2-4; 9 bases match TRBD1. The length of the CDR3 is 17 residues. Germline V lookup: CDR1 SEHNR, CDR2 FQNEAQ (reference sequence). J was trimmed by 6 bases and V by 5 bases; bases with no gene match: 14. The DNA for the CDR3 is TGTGCCAGCAGCCAAGTAACGGACAGGGGTTTCGGAAACATTCAGTACTTC. It translates to CASSQVTDRGFGNIQYF.

This clonotype came up many times. The chain combines TRBV7-9 with TRBJ1-6; 7 positions agree with TRBD1. Germline V gene data show CDR1 as SEHNR and CDR2 as FQNEAQ (reference sequence). V lost 10 bases to trimming and J lost 4 bases; unmatched junction nucleotides: 13. The CDR3 consists of 16 residues. The CDR3 here is CAIEPTTGRYNSPLHF. In DNA form, the CDR3 reads TGTGCCATCGAACCTACGACAGGGCGGTATAATTCACCCCTCCACTTT.

The sample holds many counts of this clonotype. The gene calls are TRBV11-2 and TRBJ2-1; 10 nucleotides match TRBD2. Germline loops: CDR1 SGHAT, CDR2 FQNNGV. The V segment lost 5 bases and the J segment 6 bases; nucleotides outside the gene matches: 7. This CDR3 region has 15 residues. The CDR3 here is CASSKREGLGNEQFF. CDR3 in DNA: TGTGCCAGCAGCAAGCGGGAGGGTTTGGGCAATGAGCAGTTCTTC.

This sequence joins TRBV12-3 or TRBV12-4 and TRBJ1-1; 8 positions agree with TRBD1. J lost 4 bases, V lost 5 bases, and 6 bases had no gene match. The CDR3 runs 14 residues. CDR3 loop: CASSENQGATEAFF. CDR3 nucleotides: TGTGCCAGCAGTGAAAATCAGGGGGCCACTGAAGCTTTCTTT.

This clonotype was recorded a few times. CDR3 DNA sequence: TGTGCCAGCTGCCCGGAGGACAAATACTGGCCCCAGCATTTT. It translates to CASCPEDKYWPQHF. V gene TRBV10-3 combines with J gene TRBJ1-5; a possible D gene is TRBD1 (5 bases). CDR1 and CDR2 (germline): ENHRY, SYGVKD. V lost 10 bases, J lost 9 bases, and 22 bases lay in between. This CDR3 is built from 14 residues.

Comment on this clonotype: A much larger clone differs from this one at a single base, so this may be a read error. This chain links TRBV5-4 with TRBJ2-5; D is tentatively TRBD1 or TRBD2 (5 bases each). V dropped 0 bases and J dropped 1 base, with 10 bases sitting between them. The CDR3 runs to 15 residues. Germline V gene sequence: CDR1 SGHNT, CDR2 YYREEE (reference sequence). CDR3 nucleotides: TGTGCCAGCAGCTTGGAGGAGAGGGGCCAAGAGACCCAGTACTTC. Translating gives CASSLEERGQETQYF.

This clonotype was observed many times. The chain employs TRBV6-2 or TRBV6-3 and TRBJ1-2; the D is unclear. This CDR3 comprises 14 residues. Trimming took off 3 bases at V and 8 bases at J, with 16 bases between the two ends. Per germline, CDR1 MNHEY and CDR2 SVGEGT. CDR3 amino acids: CASSYGQPPRGYTF. The CDR3 DNA sequence: TGTGCCAGCAGTTATGGGCAGCCTCCGCGGGGCTACACCTTC.

This clonotype was picked up a small number of times. V usage is TRBV7-8 and J usage is TRBJ2-1; D is unclear. CDR1 is SGHVS, CDR2 FQNEAQ, per germline. V lost 5 bases, J lost 0 bases, and 17 bases lay in between. The CDR3 length is 17 residues. The CDR3 here is CASSQQPTKSSYNEQFF. CDR3 coding DNA: TGTGCCAGCAGCCAACAGCCGACCAAGAGCTCCTACAATGAGCAGTTCTTC.

The chain carries TRBV7-2 and TRBJ1-1; D possibly corresponds to TRBD1 (5 bases). The CDR3 is made up of 13 amino acids. Germline V gene sequence: CDR1 SGHTA, CDR2 FQGNSA. V was clipped by 4 bases and J by 3 bases, with 9 bases between them. The CDR3 reads CASSWQGYTEAFF. The CDR3 DNA is TGTGCCAGCAGCTGGCAGGGATACACTGAAGCTTTCTTT. The entire variable domain, with the rest obtained from reference TRBV7-2 and TRBJ1-1, is as follows: GAGVSQSPSNKVTEKGKDVELRCDPISGHTALYWYRQSLGQGLEFLIYFQGNSAPDKSGLPSDRFSAERTGGSVSTLTIQRTQQEDSAVYLCASSWQGYTEAFFGQGTRLTVV.